Presented here are 16 T cell receptor beta chains from one specimen sequenced in a study of blood T cells in healthy people across ages. For the second PCR, which ran for about 7 to 11 cycles, a sample-barcoded 5' primer and a J-beta primer mix were used. TCRdb redid the calling of the 5' RACE reads with MiXCR, one entry per CDR3 protein. This table holds more than 1,000,000 distinct CDR3 sequences, around 25% found once. The same data also contributed to another study, on T cells of mothers and their children.

The source material was blood. The receptors derive from a girl aged 2-9 years in good health.

This clonotype showed up just a few times. The chain links TRBV5-5 to TRBJ2-5; D gene uncertain. The length of the CDR3 is 15 residues. Germline lookup yields CDR1 SGHKS and CDR2 YYEKEE (reference sequence). The ends were cut back, 1 base at V and 1 base at J, with 11 bases in the middle. The CDR3 DNA follows: TGTGCCAGCAGCTTGAGGATACGGTCCCAAGAGACCCAGTACTTC. Protein product: CASSLRIRSQETQYF.

Ten or more counts support this clonotype. The genes are TRBV13 and TRBJ2-5, with 8 bases aligning to TRBD2. The CDR3 has 15 amino acids. The V gene's germline CDR1 is PRHDT and CDR2 FYEKMQ (reference sequence). V gave up 6 bases and J gave up 2 bases; unmatched junction bases: 8. In nucleotides, the CDR3 is TGTGCCAGCAGGCTACGGGGGGGATTTCAAGAGACCCAGTACTTC. Its protein is CASRLRGGFQETQYF.

This clonotype was detected ten times or more. The chain has TRBV24-1 and TRBJ2-3; D may be TRBD1 or TRBD2 (6 bases each). The CDR3 runs to 18 residues. V was shortened by 2 bases and J by 2 bases, with 19 bases between the two germline ends. Looked up from germline, CDR1 is KGHDR and CDR2 is SFDVKD. The CDR3 loop reads CATSDSGAGHLDTDTQYF. Here the CDR3 DNA reads TGTGCCACCAGTGATTCGGGGGCGGGACACCTAGACACAGATACGCAGTATTTT.

V gene TRBV18 combines with J gene TRBJ2-4, with D possibly TRBD2 on 5 matching bases. The germline gives CDR1 KGHSH, CDR2 LQKENI. V was clipped by 5 bases and J by 15 bases, with 17 bases between them. The CDR3 runs to 12 residues. The CDR3 bases are TGTGCCAGCTCATCTCAGGAGGCAGCTCCGTACTTC. Its translation: CASSSQEAAPYF.

This chain links TRBV29-1 with TRBJ2-2; 8 nucleotides align to TRBD1. The CDR3 has 13 amino acids. V trimming: 3 bases; J trimming: 3 bases; junction bases outside the gene matches: 0. The V gene's germline CDR1 is SQVTM and CDR2 ANQGSEA. In DNA form, the CDR3 reads TGCAGCGTTGACAGGGGGCACACCGGGGAGCTGTTTTTT. Translating gives CSVDRGHTGELFF.

V gene TRBV7-2 combines with J gene TRBJ2-3; D gene ambiguous. Germline V gives CDR1 SGHTA, CDR2 FQGNSA. The CDR3 has 14 residues. Trimming took off 5 bases at V and 0 bases at J, with 9 bases between the two ends. CDR3 region: CASSPIRSTDTQYF. CDR3 sequence (DNA): TGTGCCAGCAGCCCCATAAGGAGCACAGATACGCAGTATTTT. The whole variable domain, remainder taken from reference TRBV7-2 and TRBJ2-3, is GAGVSQSPSNKVTEKGKDVELRCDPISGHTALYWYRQSLGQGLEFLIYFQGNSAPDKSGLPSDRFSAERTGGSVSTLTIQRTQQEDSAVYLCASSPIRSTDTQYFGPGTRLTVL.

The V and J genes are TRBV7-2 and TRBJ2-7, with 7 bases that match TRBD1. Germline values: CDR1 SGHTA, CDR2 FQGNSA. CDR3 size: 14 residues. V lost 5 bases, J lost 2 bases, and 6 bases stayed unmatched. The CDR3: CASSTRDRPYEQYF. For the CDR3, the DNA is TGTGCCAGCAGCACCCGGGACAGACCCTACGAGCAGTACTTC.

The chain employs TRBV12-3 or TRBV12-4 and TRBJ1-5, with 7 bases aligning to TRBD1. The CDR3 sequence is 13 residues long. After removal of 6 bases from V and 6 bases from J, the junction contained 5 bases not matched to a gene. CDR3 region: CASRTGASQPQHF. The CDR3 nucleotides read TGTGCCAGCAGAACAGGGGCCAGTCAGCCCCAGCATTTT.

This clonotype was picked up a small number of times. The V and J genes are TRBV7-8 and TRBJ1-4, with D possibly matching TRBD1 (5 bases). The germline CDR1 and CDR2 sequences are SGHVS and FQNEAQ. V was pared by 1 base and J by 3 bases, with 12 bases between. This CDR3 has 16 amino acids. The CDR3 coding sequence is TGTGCCAGCAGCTTAGGGTTGTCAGGGTCTAATGAAAAACTGTTTTTT. Its translation is CASSLGLSGSNEKLFF.

This clonotype has more than one count but fewer than ten. This rearrangement joins TRBV28 to TRBJ2-3; TRBD2 agrees at 7 bases. The germline gives CDR1 MDHEN, CDR2 SYDVKM. The CDR3 is made up of 17 amino acids. J was trimmed by 6 bases and V by 4 bases; bases with no gene match: 16. The CDR3 reads CASSSGGAGVWFDTQYF. The CDR3 DNA sequence: TGTGCCAGCAGTTCAGGAGGGGCGGGAGTGTGGTTCGATACGCAGTATTTT. The full variable domain, completed using reference TRBV28 and TRBJ2-3, is DVKVTQSSRYLVKRTGEKVFLECVQDMDHENMFWYRQDPGLGLRLIYFSYDVKMKEKGDIPEGYSVSREKKERFSLILESASTNQTSMYLCASSSGGAGVWFDTQYFGPGTRLTVL.

The rearrangement links TRBV7-9 to TRBJ2-5; D ambiguous. The DNA end lines up better with TRBJ2-1; the J call may be wrong. Germline CDR1 SEHNR, CDR2 FQNEAQ (reference sequence). This CDR3 is built from 13 residues. For the CDR3, the DNA is TGTGCCAGCTTGGAACTCCAGAATAACGAGCAGTTCTTC. Translating gives CASLELQNNEQFF.

The chain recombines TRBV29-1 with TRBJ1-1; D gene uncertain. Germline CDR1 SQVTM, CDR2 ANQGSEA. The CDR3 sequence is 13 residues long. The CDR3 reads CSPKFPMNTEAFF. CDR3 sequence (DNA): TGCAGTCCTAAGTTCCCTATGAACACTGAAGCTTTCTTT.

This clonotype was counted between two and nine times. V is TRBV29-1 and J is TRBJ1-2, with D tentatively TRBD1 (6 bases). V lost 6 bases, J lost 6 bases, and 17 bases lay in between. The CDR3 sequence is 13 residues long. CDR1 is SQVTM and CDR2 is ANQGSEA in the germline V gene. The CDR3 loop is CSVETGDTHGYTF. The CDR3 DNA reads as TGCAGCGTGGAGACAGGAGATACCCATGGCTACACCTTC.

This clonotype has a handful of counts. V is TRBV20-1 and J is TRBJ1-2, with 7 bases that match TRBD1. J lost 4 bases, V lost 0 bases, and 5 bases had no gene match. The germline CDR1 and CDR2 sequences are DFQATT and SNEGSKA (reference sequence). The CDR3 is 14 amino acids. CDR3 region: CSAREGDRVYGYTF. The CDR3 DNA reads as TGCAGTGCTAGAGAAGGAGACAGGGTCTATGGCTACACCTTC.

This clonotype came up many times. The chain has TRBV7-9 and TRBJ2-5; D may be TRBD1 or TRBD2 (6 bases each). The CDR3 sequence is 13 residues long. Germline V gene sequence: CDR1 SEHNR, CDR2 FQNEAQ (reference sequence). V lost 8 bases to trimming and J lost 1 base, with 11 bases between them. The CDR3 loop reads CASRSGAQETQYF. CDR3 in DNA: TGTGCCAGCCGCTCGGGGGCCCAAGAGACCCAGTACTTC.

This clonotype was counted a few times. The CDR3 reads CASSEGTGRNEQFF. The CDR3 DNA reads as TGTGCCAGCAGTGAGGGGACAGGAAGGAATGAGCAGTTCTTC. This chain links TRBV6-1 with TRBJ2-1, with 8 bases fitting TRBD1. The CDR3 runs to 14 residues. After removal of 3 bases from V and 7 bases from J, the junction contained 5 bases not matched to a gene. Looked up from germline, CDR1 is MNHNS and CDR2 is SASEGT.